The rows below give T cell receptor beta chains drawn from one sample of a study of T cell responses to AZD1222 COVID-19 vaccine. The repertoire was sequenced with immunoSEQ multiplex PCR; TCRdb's copy has only in-frame clones and lacks some. The table shows around 140,000 clones, with about 94% occurring only once. This specimen was peripheral blood, taken on day 0 of AZD1222 vaccination. The receptors originated from an adult in good health. The CDR3 runs from the conserved cysteine through the conserved F or W. A D gene is named only where the DNA matches it firmly. For some rows the clone size is stated as once, few or many, or as a class when expanded; others skip it.

>TRBJ2-2|TRBD2|-|TRBV9
CASSGGLAGGTGELFF
TGTGCCAGCAGCGGTGGACTAGCGGGAGGAACCGGGGAGCTGTTTTTT
>TRBJ2-5|-|-|TRBV11-2
CASSLQGYQETQYF
TGTGCCAGCAGCTTACAGGGGTACCAAGAGACCCAGTACTTC
>TRBJ2-7|TRBD1|-|TRBV5-1
CASSFGTGYYEQYF
TGCGCCAGCAGCTTCGGGACAGGGTATTACGAGCAGTACTTC
>TRBJ1-2|-|-|TRBV15
CATSRGSVNYGYTF
TGTGCCACCAGCAGAGGGTCAGTTAACTATGGCTACACCTTC
>TRBJ1-2|-|-|TRBV14
CASESRTHNYGYTF
TGTGCCAGCGAATCCCGGACGCATAACTATGGCTACACCTTC
>TRBJ1-4|-|-|TRBV21-1
CASSKGALEKLFF
TGTGCCAGCAGCAAAGGGGCCCTCGAAAAACTGTTTTTT
>TRBJ2-7|TRBD2|-|TRBV27
CASSPTAGIRSYEQYF
TGTGCCAGCAGTCCGACAGCGGGGATACGCTCCTACGAGCAGTACTTC
>TRBJ2-1|-|-|TRBV7-9
CASMSSSLSGNEQFF
TGTGCCAGCATGAGTTCTAGCCTTTCCGGCAATGAGCAGTTCTTC
>TRBJ1-2|TRBD1|-|TRBV19
CASSITGDPYGYTF
TGTGCCAGTAGTATAACAGGGGATCCCTATGGCTACACCTTC
>TRBJ2-7|-|-|TRBV7-2
CASSSSGSDWEQYF
TGTGCCAGCAGCTCCTCCGGGAGCGACTGGGAGCAGTACTTC
>TRBJ2-1|TRBD2|-|TRBV12-3/TRBV12-4
CASAGGSYNEQFF
TGTGCCAGTGCGGGGGGGAGCTACAATGAGCAGTTCTTC
>TRBJ1-4|TRBD1|-|TRBV10-3
CAISESAQTGGKLFF
TGTGCCATCAGTGAGTCGGCACAAACAGGGGGAAAACTGTTTTTT
>TRBJ2-2|TRBD2|-|TRBV7-3
CASSPSGLAVDGELFF
TGTGCCAGCAGCCCGTCGGGACTAGCAGTTGACGGGGAGCTGTTTTTT
>TRBJ2-7|-|-|TRBV5-1
CASSLDHGRGNEQYF
TGCGCCAGCAGCTTGGATCACGGAAGGGGGAACGAGCAGTACTTC
>TRBJ1-2|-|-|TRBV6-1
CASSETGLYGYTF
TGTGCCAGCAGTGAAACGGGGCTCTATGGCTACACCTTC
>TRBJ2-7|-|-|TRBV6-1
CASSEGGSYEQYF
TGTGCCAGCAGTGAAGGTGGCAGCTACGAGCAGTACTTC
>TRBJ2-1|TRBD2|-|TRBV30
CAWNRGGLFNEQFF
TGTGCCTGGAATCGGGGGGGCCTATTCAATGAGCAGTTCTTC
>TRBJ1-2|-|-|TRBV5-4
CASTIPGGADYGYTF
TGTGCCAGCACCATCCCGGGAGGGGCGGACTATGGCTACACCTTC
>TRBJ1-2|-|-|TRBV2
CASSVPTGFRGLSYGYTF
TGTGCCAGCAGCGTCCCCACAGGGTTCCGCGGGCTTAGCTATGGCTACACCTTC
>TRBJ2-3|-|-|TRBV15
CATSRGSTDTQYF
TGTGCCACCAGCAGAGGGAGCACAGATACGCAGTATTTT
>TRBJ2-3|-|-|TRBV6-5
CASIIGGAGDTQYF
TGTGCCAGCATTATTGGGGGGGCTGGAGATACGCAGTATTTT
>TRBJ2-6|TRBD1|-|TRBV27
CASRGDRASGANVLTF
TGTGCCAGCCGAGGGGACAGGGCGTCCGGGGCCAACGTCCTGACTTTC
>TRBJ2-1|-|-|TRBV7-9
CASSSRPRGPHRANEQFF
TGTGCCAGCAGCTCAAGACCCAGGGGCCCGCATCGGGCCAATGAGCAGTTCTTC
>TRBJ2-5|-|-|TRBV5-1
CASSLIWQETQYF
TGCGCCAGCAGCTTGATCTGGCAAGAGACCCAGTACTTC
>TRBJ1-1|-|once|TRBV12-3/TRBV12-4
CASSFGTGQAFF
TGTGCCAGCAGTTTTGGTACAGGGCAAGCTTTCTTT
>TRBJ1-4|-|-|TRBV6-5
CASRRTATNEKLFF
TGTGCCAGCAGGAGGACAGCAACTAATGAAAAACTGTTTTTT
>TRBJ2-3|-|-|TRBV19
CASSWGPDTQYF
TGTGCCAGTTCATGGGGGCCAGATACGCAGTATTTT
>TRBJ2-7|TRBD1|-|TRBV9
CASSVETGPVYEQYF
TGTGCCAGCAGCGTAGAGACAGGGCCGGTCTACGAGCAGTACTTC
>TRBJ2-2|-|-|TRBV6-6
CASMSEQRNTGELFF
TGTGCCAGCATGAGTGAACAGCGAAACACCGGGGAGCTGTTTTTT
>TRBJ1-6|TRBD1|once|TRBV18
CASSPPTGVNSPLHF
TGTGCCAGCTCACCACCGACAGGGGTCAATTCACCCCTCCACTTT
>TRBJ2-3|-|-|TRBV9
CASTRGTDTQYF
TGTGCCAGCACCCGGGGGACAGATACGCAGTATTTT
>TRBJ1-1|-|-|TRBV10-2
CASIGGNTEAFF
TGCGCCAGCATCGGGGGGAACACTGAAGCTTTCTTT
>TRBJ1-2|-|-|TRBV27
CASSERGNLWGYTF
TGTGCCAGCAGTGAAAGGGGGAATCTTTGGGGCTACACCTTC
>TRBJ1-2|TRBD1|once|TRBV6-5
CASSPGGGNYGYTF
TGTGCCAGCAGTCCAGGGGGAGGAAACTATGGCTACACCTTC
>TRBJ1-5|TRBD1|few|TRBV28
CASSDRANQPQHF
TGTGCCAGCAGTGACAGGGCCAATCAGCCCCAGCATTTT